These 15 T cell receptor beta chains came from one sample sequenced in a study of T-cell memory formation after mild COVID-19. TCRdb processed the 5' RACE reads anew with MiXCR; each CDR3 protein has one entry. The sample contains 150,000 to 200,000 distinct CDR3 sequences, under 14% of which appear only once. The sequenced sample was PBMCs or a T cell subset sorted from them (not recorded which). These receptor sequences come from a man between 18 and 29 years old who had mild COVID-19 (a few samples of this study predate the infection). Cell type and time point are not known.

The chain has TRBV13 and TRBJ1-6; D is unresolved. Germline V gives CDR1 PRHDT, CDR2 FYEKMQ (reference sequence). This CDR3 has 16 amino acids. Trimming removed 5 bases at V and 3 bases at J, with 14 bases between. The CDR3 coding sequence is TGTGCCAGCAGCACCCGGACGGAATACTATAATTCACCCCTCCACTTT. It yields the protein CASSTRTEYYNSPLHF. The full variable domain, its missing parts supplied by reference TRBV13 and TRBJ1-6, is AAGVIQSPRHLIKEKRETATLKCYPIPRHDTVYWYQQGPGQDPQFLISFYEKMQSDKGSIPDRFSAQQFSDYHSELNMSSLELGDSALYFCASSTRTEYYNSPLHFGNGTRLTVT.

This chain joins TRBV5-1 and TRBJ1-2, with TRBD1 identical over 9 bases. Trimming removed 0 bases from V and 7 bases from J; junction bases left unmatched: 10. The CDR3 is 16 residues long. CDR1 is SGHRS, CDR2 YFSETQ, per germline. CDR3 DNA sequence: TGCGCCAGCAGCTTGGAACTGGGACAGGGAGCTGTTGGCTACACCTTC. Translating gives CASSLELGQGAVGYTF.

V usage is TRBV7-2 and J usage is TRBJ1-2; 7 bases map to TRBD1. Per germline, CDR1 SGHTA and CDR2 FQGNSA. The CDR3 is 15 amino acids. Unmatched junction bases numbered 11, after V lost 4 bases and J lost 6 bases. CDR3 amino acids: CASSSSRGFPNGYTF. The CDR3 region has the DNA TGTGCCAGCAGCTCGAGCAGGGGGTTTCCCAATGGCTACACCTTC.

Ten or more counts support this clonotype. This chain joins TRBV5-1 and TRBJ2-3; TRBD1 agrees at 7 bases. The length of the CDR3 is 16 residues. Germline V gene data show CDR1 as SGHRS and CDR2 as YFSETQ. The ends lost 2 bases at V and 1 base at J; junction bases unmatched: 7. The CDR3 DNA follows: TGCGCCAGCAGCTTTTTACGGACAGGCGGCACAGATACGCAGTATTTT. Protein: CASSFLRTGGTDTQYF.

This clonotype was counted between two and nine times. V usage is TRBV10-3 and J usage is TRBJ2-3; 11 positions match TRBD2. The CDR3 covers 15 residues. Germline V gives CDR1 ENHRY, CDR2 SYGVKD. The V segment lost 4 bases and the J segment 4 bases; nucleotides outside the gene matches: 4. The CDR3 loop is CAISGLAGGSDTQYF. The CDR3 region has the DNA TGTGCCATCAGTGGGCTAGCGGGGGGCTCAGATACGCAGTATTTT.

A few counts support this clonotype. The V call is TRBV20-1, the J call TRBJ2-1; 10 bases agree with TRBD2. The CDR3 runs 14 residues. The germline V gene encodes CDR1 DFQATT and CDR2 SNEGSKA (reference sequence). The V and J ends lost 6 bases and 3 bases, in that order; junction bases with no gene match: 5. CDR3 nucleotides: TGCAGTGCAAAGGGACTAGCGCTCTACAATGAGCAGTTCTTC. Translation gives CSAKGLALYNEQFF.

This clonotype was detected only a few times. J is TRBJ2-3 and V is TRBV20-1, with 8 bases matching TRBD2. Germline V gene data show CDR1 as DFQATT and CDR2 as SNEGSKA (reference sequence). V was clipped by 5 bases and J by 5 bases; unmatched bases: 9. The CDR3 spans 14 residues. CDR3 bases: TGCAGTGCTTCCACCGGGACTAGGGGAGATACGCAGTATTTT. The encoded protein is CSASTGTRGDTQYF.

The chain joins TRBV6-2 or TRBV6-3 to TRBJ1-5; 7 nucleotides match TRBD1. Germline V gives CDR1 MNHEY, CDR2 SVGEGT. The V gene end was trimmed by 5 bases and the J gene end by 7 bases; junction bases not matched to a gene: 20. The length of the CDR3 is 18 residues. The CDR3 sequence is CASSRPGQSFLGGQPQHF. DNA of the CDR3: TGTGCCAGCAGTCGGCCGGGACAGTCATTCCTGGGAGGCCAGCCCCAGCATTTT.

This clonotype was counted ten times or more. CDR3 DNA: TGCGCCAGCAGCTTGGGAGGCGGAAACTCCTACGAGCAGTACTTC. Its translation is CASSLGGGNSYEQYF. V and J are TRBV5-1 and TRBJ2-7; D is uncertain. This CDR3 contains 15 residues. Germline V CDR1 and CDR2: SGHRS, YFSETQ. V was shortened by 0 bases and J by 0 bases, with 10 bases between the two germline ends.

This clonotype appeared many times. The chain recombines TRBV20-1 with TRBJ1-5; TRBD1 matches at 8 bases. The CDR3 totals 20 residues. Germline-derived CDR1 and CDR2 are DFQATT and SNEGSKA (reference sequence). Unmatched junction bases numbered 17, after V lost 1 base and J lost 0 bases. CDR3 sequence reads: CSARVLRRTGMSPSNQPQHF. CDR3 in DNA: TGCAGTGCTAGAGTCCTCAGGAGGACAGGGATGTCCCCTAGCAATCAGCCCCAGCATTTT.

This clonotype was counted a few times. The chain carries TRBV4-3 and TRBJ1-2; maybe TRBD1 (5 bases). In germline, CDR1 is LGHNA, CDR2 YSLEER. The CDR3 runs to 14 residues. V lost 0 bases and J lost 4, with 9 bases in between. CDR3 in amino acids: CASSQDRTLYGYTF. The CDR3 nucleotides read TGCGCCAGCAGCCAAGATCGGACACTCTATGGCTACACCTTC.

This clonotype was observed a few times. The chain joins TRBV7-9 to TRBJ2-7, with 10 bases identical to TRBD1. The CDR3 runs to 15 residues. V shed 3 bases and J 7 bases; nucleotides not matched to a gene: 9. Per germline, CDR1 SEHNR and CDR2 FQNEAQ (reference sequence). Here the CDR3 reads CASSLAGTGAGEQYF. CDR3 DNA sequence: TGTGCCAGCAGCTTGGCCGGGACAGGGGCTGGGGAGCAGTACTTC.

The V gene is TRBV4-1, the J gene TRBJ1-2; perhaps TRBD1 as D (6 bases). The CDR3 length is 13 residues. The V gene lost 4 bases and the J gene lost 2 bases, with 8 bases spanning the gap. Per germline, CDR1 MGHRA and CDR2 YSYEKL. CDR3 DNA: TGCGCCAGCAGCCGGACAGCAAACTATGGCTACACCTTC. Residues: CASSRTANYGYTF.

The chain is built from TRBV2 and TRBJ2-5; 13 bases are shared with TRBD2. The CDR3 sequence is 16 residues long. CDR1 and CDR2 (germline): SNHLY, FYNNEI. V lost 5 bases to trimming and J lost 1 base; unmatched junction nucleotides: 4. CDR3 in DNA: TGTGCCAGCAGTCAGACTAGCGGGGGGCCCCAAGAGACCCAGTACTTC. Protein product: CASSQTSGGPQETQYF. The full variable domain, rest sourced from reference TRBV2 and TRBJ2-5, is EPEVTQTPSHQVTQMGQEVILRCVPISNHLYFYWYRQILGQKVEFLVSFYNNEISEKSEIFDDQFSVERPDGSNFTLKIRSTKLEDSAMYFCASSQTSGGPQETQYFGPGTRLLVL.

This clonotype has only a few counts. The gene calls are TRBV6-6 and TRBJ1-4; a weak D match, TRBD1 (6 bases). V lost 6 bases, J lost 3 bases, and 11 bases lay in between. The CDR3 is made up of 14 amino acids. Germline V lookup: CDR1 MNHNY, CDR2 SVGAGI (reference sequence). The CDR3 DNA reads TGTGCCAGCAGACCCTCAGGGGCTAATGAAAAACTGTTTTTT. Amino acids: CASRPSGANEKLFF.